This passage covers 28 T cell receptor beta chains from one sample sequenced in a study of shared clonotypes between healthy human individuals. Here immunoSEQ multiplex PCR was the method, and the copy in TCRdb shows in-frame clones only, minus some. Of 550,000 to 700,000 clones in the sample, 73% were seen once. The sequenced sample consisted of memory CD4+ T cells sorted from blood. Documented subset: CD45RA-negative fraction. The receptors here all came from a woman in her thirties in good health.

V is TRBV15 and J is TRBJ2-7; possibly TRBD2 for D (5 bases). Germline V gives CDR1 LNHNV, CDR2 YYDKDF (reference sequence). The CDR3 extends over 14 amino acids. V was cut by 0 bases and J by 5 bases, with 11 bases left in between. The CDR3 here is CATSRDHGVDEQYF. The CDR3 bases are TGTGCCACCAGCAGAGATCACGGGGTAGACGAGCAGTACTTC.

This clone was seen repeatedly, ten times or more. CDR3 amino acids: CAWSGAGVNQPQHF. The CDR3, as DNA: TGTGCCTGGAGTGGGGCAGGGGTCAATCAGCCCCAGCATTTT. The chain joins TRBV30 to TRBJ1-5, with a possible D match to TRBD1 (6 bases). V lost 1 base and J 3 bases, leaving 10 bases between the germline ends. The CDR3 consists of 14 residues. Germline V gene lookup returns CDR1 GTSNPN and CDR2 SVGIG (reference sequence).

The chain carries TRBV19 and TRBJ1-3; perhaps TRBD1 as D (6 bases). The end of the DNA is better explained by TRBJ2-2, so the J call may be wrong. The germline V gene has CDR1 LNHDA and CDR2 SQIVND (reference sequence). The CDR3 contains 18 residues. The CDR3, as DNA: TGTGCCAGTAGTATAAGGATGGGGTGGGGGCCGAACACCGGGGAGCTGTTTTTT. As protein: CASSIRMGWGPNTGELFF.

This clone was found once. V and J are TRBV30 and TRBJ2-4; possibly TRBD2 for D (6 bases). V was clipped by 0 bases and J by 1 base, with 7 bases between them. This CDR3 contains 14 residues. Germline assignment: CDR1 GTSNPN and CDR2 SVGIG (reference sequence). Here the CDR3 reads CAWSVGTAKNIQYF. The CDR3 nucleotides read TGTGCCTGGAGTGTAGGGACTGCCAAAAACATTCAGTACTTC.

The sample holds one count of this clone. The chain links TRBV7-3 to TRBJ1-5, with unresolved D. Germline V CDR1 and CDR2: SGHTA, FQGTGA. This CDR3 has 15 residues. V lost 2 bases and J lost 1, with 9 bases in between. The CDR3 region has the DNA TGTGCCAGCAGCTTAGACACCTTAAGCAATCAGCCCCAGCATTTT. Translating gives CASSLDTLSNQPQHF. The full variable domain, rest sourced from reference TRBV7-3 and TRBJ1-5, is GAGVSQTPSNKVTEKGKYVELRCDPISGHTALYWYRQSLGQGPEFLIYFQGTGAADDSGLPNDRFFAVRPEGSVSTLKIQRTERGDSAVYLCASSLDTLSNQPQHFGDGTRLSIL.

In its sample, this clone was seen once. This sequence joins TRBV5-1 and TRBJ1-5, with D maybe TRBD1 (5 bases). From germline, CDR1 is SGHRS and CDR2 YFSETQ. V was cut by 5 bases and J by 8 bases, with 14 bases left in between. This CDR3 contains 13 residues. The CDR3 loop reads CASRGVDGEPQHF. Here the CDR3 DNA reads TGCGCCAGCAGGGGGGTCGACGGAGAGCCCCAGCATTTT.

The rearrangement uses TRBV19 and TRBJ2-1, with 13 bases lining up with TRBD2. The germline gives CDR1 LNHDA, CDR2 SQIVND (reference sequence). The V gene end was trimmed by 6 bases and the J gene end by 5 bases; junction bases not matched to a gene: 1. This CDR3 comprises 14 residues. The CDR3 reads CASRLAGGDNEQFF. The DNA for the CDR3 is TGTGCCAGTAGACTAGCGGGAGGGGACAATGAGCAGTTCTTC.

The genes are TRBV5-4 and TRBJ1-2, with D uncertain. V dropped 4 bases and J dropped 0 bases, with 13 bases sitting between them. Per the germline V gene, CDR1 is SGHNT and CDR2 is YYREEE (reference sequence). The CDR3 runs 15 residues. In DNA, the CDR3 is TGTGCCAGCAGCATTTCCCACAGACCTAACTATGGCTACACCTTC. Translating gives CASSISHRPNYGYTF.

The chain employs TRBV10-3 and TRBJ1-2; the D gene is possibly TRBD1 (6 bases). The ends were cut back, 0 bases at V and 7 bases at J, with 9 bases in the middle. This CDR3 comprises 13 residues. CDR1 and CDR2 (germline): ENHRY, SYGVKD. Here the CDR3 DNA reads TGTGCCATCAGTGAGTCGGGGGGGCTTGGCTACACCTTC. Translation: CAISESGGLGYTF.

This chain joins TRBV6-5 and TRBJ1-5, with D tentatively TRBD1 (5 bases). The V gene lost 6 bases and the J gene lost 6 bases, with 15 bases spanning the gap. The CDR3 is 14 amino acids. Germline loops: CDR1 MNHEY, CDR2 SVGAGI. CDR3 sequence reads: CASSPPGVFQPQHF. CDR3 in DNA: TGTGCCAGCAGCCCACCGGGGGTCTTTCAGCCCCAGCATTTT.

This rearrangement joins TRBV5-1 to TRBJ2-6; the match to TRBD1 covers 10 bases. V shed 4 bases and J 8 bases; nucleotides not matched to a gene: 6. The CDR3 has 15 amino acids. Per the germline V gene, CDR1 is SGHRS and CDR2 is YFSETQ. CDR3 nucleotides: TGCGCCAGCAGCCCTTGGGACAGGGGTCCCAACGTCCTGACTTTC. It yields the protein CASSPWDRGPNVLTF.

This sequence joins TRBV6-1 and TRBJ1-1; tentatively, D is TRBD1 (6 bases). The CDR3 is 14 amino acids. V was pared by 6 bases and J by 1 base, with 12 bases between. CDR1 and CDR2 (germline): MNHNS, SASEGT. CDR3 sequence: CASRLQGPNTEAFF. The CDR3 coding sequence is TGTGCCAGCAGGCTACAGGGACCGAACACTGAAGCTTTCTTT.

The chain has TRBV6-1 and TRBJ2-3; D perhaps matches TRBD2 (7 bases). This CDR3 has 14 residues. Between the trimmed V and J ends, which lost 5 bases and 3 bases, there was a span of 12 bases. CDR1 is MNHNS, CDR2 SASEGT, per germline. The CDR3 reads CASSIKGGTDTQYF. The CDR3, as DNA: TGTGCCAGCAGTATCAAGGGGGGGACAGATACGCAGTATTTT.

V and J are TRBV28 and TRBJ2-5, with D possibly being TRBD1 (5 bases). Looked up from germline, CDR1 is MDHEN and CDR2 is SYDVKM. This CDR3 comprises 13 residues. Trimming removed 2 bases from V and 7 bases from J, with 11 bases in between. Here the CDR3 DNA reads TGTGCCAGCAGTTTAGGGCAGGGTGCGACCCAGTACTTC. This codes for CASSLGQGATQYF.

The chain joins TRBV4-1 to TRBJ2-7; 10 positions agree with TRBD1. Looked up from germline, CDR1 is MGHRA and CDR2 is YSYEKL. V trimming: 2 bases; J trimming: 5 bases; junction bases outside the gene matches: 12. The CDR3 spans 17 residues. The CDR3 DNA follows: TGCGCCAGCAGCCAACCCCAGACAGGGGGCGCGATCCACGAGCAGTACTTC. This gives the protein CASSQPQTGGAIHEQYF.

The J gene is TRBJ2-3, the V gene TRBV19; TRBD2 agrees at 11 bases. Germline lookup yields CDR1 LNHDA and CDR2 SQIVND (reference sequence). After removal of 8 bases from V and 5 bases from J, the junction contained 6 bases not matched to a gene. The CDR3 sequence is 14 residues long. CDR3 nucleotides: TGTGCCAGTTTTAGCGGGAGGGCCCAAGATACGCAGTATTTT. The encoded protein is CASFSGRAQDTQYF.

The gene calls are TRBV9 and TRBJ2-3; 12 nucleotides align to TRBD2. From germline, CDR1 is SGDLS and CDR2 YYNGEE. CDR3 length: 16 residues. V dropped 4 bases and J dropped 6; count of bases not matched to a gene: 9. The CDR3 loop reads CASSPGLAGGSDTQYF. The CDR3 nucleotides read TGTGCCAGCAGCCCTGGCCTAGCGGGAGGGTCCGATACGCAGTATTTT.

The rearrangement joins TRBV25-1 to TRBJ2-1; tentatively, D is TRBD2 (5 bases). Germline V gene data show CDR1 as MGHDK and CDR2 as SYGVNS. The CDR3 is made up of 18 amino acids. Trimming left V 3 bases short and J 4 bases short, with 22 bases between. In nucleotides, the CDR3 is TGTGCCAGCAGTGACCCCACGGTGGCAGGAGGTCCGTACAATGAGCAGTTCTTC. It codes for CASSDPTVAGGPYNEQFF.

This chain uses TRBV18 with TRBJ2-2; D unclear. Trimming removed 5 bases at V and 5 bases at J, with 15 bases between. Per germline, CDR1 KGHSH and CDR2 LQKENI. The CDR3 has 15 amino acids. CDR3 sequence (DNA): TGTGCCAGCTCATCGACCCAACAGAAAACCGGGGAGCTGTTTTTT. It is translated as CASSSTQQKTGELFF.

The V call is TRBV11-3, the J call TRBJ2-2, with D uncertain. CDR1 is SGHNT, CDR2 YENEEA, per germline. The CDR3 totals 13 residues. Trimming took off 5 bases at V and 0 bases at J, with 4 bases between the two ends. The CDR3 here is CASSPTNTGELFF. The CDR3 DNA reads TGTGCCAGCAGCCCGACGAACACCGGGGAGCTGTTTTTT.

The genes are TRBV6-6 and TRBJ2-5; D not resolved. V gave up 4 bases and J gave up 5 bases, with 8 bases separating them. Germline-derived CDR1 and CDR2 are MNHNY and SVGAGI (reference sequence). This CDR3 is 12 amino acids long. CDR3 sequence reads: CASSLGYETQYF. The CDR3 DNA reads as TGTGCCAGCAGTTTAGGTTACGAGACCCAGTACTTC.

Comments on this clone: Within the sample, other DNA sequences also encode this same CDR3. The V and J genes are TRBV18 and TRBJ1-2; TRBD1 matches 8 bases. CDR1 and CDR2 (germline): KGHSH, LQKENI. Losses at the gene ends were 6 bases for V and 1 base for J; bases not matched to a gene: 7. The CDR3 covers 15 residues. The CDR3, as DNA: TGTGCCAGCTCCCCAGGACAGGGCCTTAACTATGGCTACACCTTC. Amino acid sequence: CASSPGQGLNYGYTF.

This clone has just one count. This chain connects TRBV6-6 to TRBJ2-7; 7 bases line up with TRBD1. The CDR3 length is 13 residues. CDR1 and CDR2 from the germline V gene are MNHNY and SVGAGI (reference sequence). The junction had 6 bases not matched to a gene; V was cut back by 5 bases and J by 5 bases. This CDR3 is CASSTGDLDEQYF. CDR3 bases: TGTGCCAGCAGTACAGGGGATCTCGACGAGCAGTACTTC.

This chain links TRBV5-4 with TRBJ1-2, with 8 bases matching TRBD1. Germline assignment: CDR1 SGHNT and CDR2 YYREEE (reference sequence). The V gene end was trimmed by 4 bases and the J gene end by 0 bases; junction bases not matched to a gene: 11. This CDR3 contains 17 residues. In nucleotides, the CDR3 is TGTGCCAGCAGCCTCGGGACAGGCATCCTTACTAACTATGGCTACACCTTC. Its protein product is CASSLGTGILTNYGYTF.

CDR3 protein: CASSQQAANTEAFF. DNA for the CDR3: TGTGCCAGCAGCCAACAAGCAGCGAACACTGAAGCTTTCTTT. This rearrangement joins TRBV7-6 to TRBJ1-1; D is unresolved. Per the germline V gene, CDR1 is SGHVS and CDR2 is FNYEAQ. The germline V and J ends were trimmed by 5 bases and 1 base, with 11 bases remaining between them. The CDR3 length is 14 residues. Full variable domain (remainder filled in from reference TRBV7-6 and TRBJ1-1): GAGVSQSPRYKVTKRGQDVALRCDPISGHVSLYWYRQALGQGPEFLTYFNYEAQQDKSGLPNDRFSAERPEGSISTLTIQRTEQRDSAMYRCASSQQAANTEAFFGQGTRLTVV.

This clone came up once. J is TRBJ1-4 and V is TRBV9, with 9 bases identical to TRBD1. CDR3 length equals 19 residues. The J segment lost 8 bases and the V segment lost 2 bases, leaving 19 bases of the junction unmatched. Germline V gene data show CDR1 as SGDLS and CDR2 as YYNGEE. For the CDR3, the DNA is TGTGCCAGCAGCGTCAGTTTGACAGGGGGGGGGCGGAGAGGAGAAAAACTGTTTTTT. Its translation: CASSVSLTGGGRRGEKLFF.

The V gene is TRBV5-1, the J gene TRBJ2-3; tentative D call: TRBD2 (6 bases). The germline V and J ends were trimmed by 2 bases and 3 bases, with 13 bases remaining between them. The CDR3 length is 15 residues. Germline CDR1 and CDR2: SGHRS and YFSETQ. CDR3 amino acids: CASSFGWRGTDTQYF. CDR3 nucleotide sequence: TGCGCCAGCAGCTTCGGCTGGAGGGGAACAGATACGCAGTATTTT.

The V call is TRBV19, the J call TRBJ1-2; the match to TRBD1 covers 7 bases. V shed 3 bases, J shed 0 bases, and the junction held 4 bases outside the gene matches. The germline V gene has CDR1 LNHDA and CDR2 SQIVND (reference sequence). The CDR3 sequence is 15 residues long. This CDR3 is CASSIWTGSNYGYTF. The CDR3 DNA sequence: TGTGCCAGTAGTATTTGGACAGGATCTAACTATGGCTACACCTTC.